This TCR beta chain was sequenced for a study of blood T cells in healthy people across ages. Study outcomes and limitations: Measured against age, TCR beta diversity per million T cells decreased in a roughly linear manner.

The ends lost 5 bases at V and 4 bases at J; junction bases unmatched: 7. This CDR3 region has 16 residues. Together with a sample-barcoded 5' primer, a J-beta primer mix was included in a second PCR lasting about 7 to 11 cycles. Each CDR3 protein gets one entry after TCRdb re-called the 5' RACE reads with MiXCR. The top ten clones hold 18% of a sample with about 780,000 distinct CDR3 sequences, more than 35% of them seen once. Each sample yielded at least 6 micrograms of PBMC total RNA. Only a few counts were recorded for this clonotype. Its antigen remains unknown. The sequence derives from a man older than 75 in good health. The sample taken for sequencing was blood. J is TRBJ2-2 and V is TRBV12-3 or TRBV12-4; 10 positions agree with TRBD2. The CDR3 sequence is CASSPSSGRGTGELFF. For the CDR3, the DNA is TGTGCCAGCAGTCCTTCTAGCGGGAGAGGCACCGGGGAGCTGTTTTTT.